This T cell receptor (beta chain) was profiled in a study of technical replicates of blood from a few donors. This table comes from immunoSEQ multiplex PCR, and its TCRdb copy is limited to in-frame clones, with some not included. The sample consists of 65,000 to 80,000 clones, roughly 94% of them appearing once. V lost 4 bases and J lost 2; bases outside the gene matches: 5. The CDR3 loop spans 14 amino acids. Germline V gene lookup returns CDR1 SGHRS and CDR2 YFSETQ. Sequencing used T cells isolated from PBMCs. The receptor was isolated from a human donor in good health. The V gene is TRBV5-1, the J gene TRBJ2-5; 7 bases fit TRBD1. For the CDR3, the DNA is TGCGCCAGCAGCCCCGGGACAGAACAAGAGACCCAGTACTTC. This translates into CASSPGTEQETQYF.